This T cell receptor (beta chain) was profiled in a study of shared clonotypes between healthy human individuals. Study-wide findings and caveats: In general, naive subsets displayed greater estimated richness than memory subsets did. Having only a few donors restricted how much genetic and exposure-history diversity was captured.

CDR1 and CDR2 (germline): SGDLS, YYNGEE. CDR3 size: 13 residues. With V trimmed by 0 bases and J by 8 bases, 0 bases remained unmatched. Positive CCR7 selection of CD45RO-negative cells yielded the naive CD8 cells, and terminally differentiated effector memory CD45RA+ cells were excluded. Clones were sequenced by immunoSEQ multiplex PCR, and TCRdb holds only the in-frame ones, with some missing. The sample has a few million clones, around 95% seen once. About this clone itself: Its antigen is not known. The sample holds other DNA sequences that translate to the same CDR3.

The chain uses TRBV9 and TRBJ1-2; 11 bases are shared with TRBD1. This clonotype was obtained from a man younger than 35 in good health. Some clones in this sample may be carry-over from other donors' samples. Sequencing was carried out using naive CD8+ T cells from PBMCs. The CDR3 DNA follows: TGTGCCAGCAGCGTAGGGACAGGGGGCGGCTACACCTTC. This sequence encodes CASSVGTGGGYTF.